These T cell receptor beta chains were read from a single sample in a study of sequential checkpoint blockade in melanoma. Produced via immunoSEQ multiplex PCR; TCRdb's table is partial and in-frame only. Of around 19,000 clones in the sample, over 55% were seen once. The specimen comprised CD8+ T cells sorted from blood (inferred from file names), sampled from a patient given nivolumab and ipilimumab in sequence. Every receptor here comes from a human donor with melanoma. The CDR3 runs from the conserved cysteine through the conserved F or W.

v_gene	j_gene	CDR3aa
TRBV5-1	TRBJ2-7	CASSLEDRGRPEQYF
TRBV7-3	TRBJ2-7	CASSLGQGTTYEQYF
TRBV10-3	TRBJ2-7	CAIRRTEAYEQYF
TRBV18	TRBJ1-2	CASSPRDIYGYTF
TRBV4-1	TRBJ2-7	CASSQTTSYEQYF
TRBV6-1	TRBJ1-5	CASSRSADSNQPQHF
TRBV4-1	TRBJ2-7	CASSQEAGISYEQYF
TRBV5-1	TRBJ1-2	CASSSDRGSGYTF
TRBV10-3	TRBJ1-5	CAISVGGVINQPQHF
TRBV5-1	TRBJ2-2	CASSIGDSWRITGELFF
TRBV21-1	TRBJ1-2	CASSKRVWWTHLNYGYTF
TRBV7-3	TRBJ2-3	CASSPNSGKTDTQYF
TRBV21-1	TRBJ1-1	CASSLGQANTEAFF
TRBV7-2	TRBJ2-1	CASSVRERQYGQFF
TRBV5-6	TRBJ2-7	CASSFRSYEQYF
TRBV18	TRBJ2-7	CASSPGRGAGYEQYF
TRBV10-3	TRBJ1-1	CAIRKTGIGTEAFF
TRBV7-9	TRBJ1-2	CASSLGTVYGYTF
TRBV6-1	TRBJ2-7	CASRGGIYEQYF
TRBV9	TRBJ2-7	CASSAGSGEQYF
TRBV19	TRBJ2-7	CASSADRDNYEQYF
TRBV10-3	.	CAISESEDSSYEQYF
TRBV11-3	TRBJ1-2	CASSLSHSTDRTGAPKGYTF